This TCR beta chain appears in the sequencing data of a study of cytomegalovirus exposure and HLA in healthy donors. Use of 60 Vbeta and 13 Jbeta primers characterized the PCR. Data came from immunoSEQ multiplex PCR; TCRdb stores just in-frame clones and leaves some out. Of more than 85,000 clones listed, roughly 15% are singletons. Although they were nominally healthy when sampled, donors likely had unrecorded immune exposures. Findings and limits, study-wide: It emerged from a later analysis that several of the most significant clusters appeared to be linked to common viral pathogens. Specific recognition of CMV antigens was confirmed in vitro for a few chains (all CMV-associated).

The CDR3 length is 14 residues. V lost 5 bases to trimming and J lost 1 base, with 10 bases between them. Germline V gene lookup returns CDR1 MGHRA and CDR2 YSYEKL. Concerning this clone: Its antigen is undetermined.

V and J are TRBV4-1 and TRBJ2-3, with D perhaps matching TRBD1 (6 bases). Sample: PBMCs. This TCR derives from a female donor in good health and CMV-seronegative. CDR3 protein: CASSLGGGTDTQYF. The CDR3 DNA follows: TGCGCCAGCAGCTTAGGGGGAGGCACAGATACGCAGTATTTT.